In its sample, the clone carrying this T cell receptor beta chain was seen a few times. Its target is not known. A read error may explain this, as a much larger clone is one base away. The sample originates from a study of metastatic and nonmetastatic thyroid tumors. On the study more broadly: Malignant and benign thyroid patients had repertoires compared in peripheral blood and tumor or nodule tissue. Study-wide findings and caveats: The study reportedly found significantly higher TCR beta diversity in malignant thyroid tumors than benign nodules, in blood and tumor.

The length of the CDR3 is 15 residues. Germline CDR1 SGHAT, CDR2 FQDESV (reference sequence). Until they underwent thyroid surgery, no patient had received any treatment. In the original analysis: The study built a papillary thyroid cancer distant-metastasis classifier from CDR3 differences across clinicopathological groups. With MiXCR, TCRdb reprocessed the PCR reads. The authors' filters were not applied to this entry. The data show tens of thousands of clones, with about a sixth seen just once and 9% to 10% held by the top ten. This clonotype was obtained from a female donor with papillary thyroid cancer or a benign thyroid nodule (not recorded which). Some clones in this sample may be carry-over from other donors' samples. Source material: tumor tissue. The chain links TRBV11-1 to TRBJ2-1, with TRBD2 matching 8 bases. The CDR3 DNA reads as TGTGCCAGCAGCTTAGTGACGGGAGGGCCTCATGATCAGTTCTTC. Encoded protein: CASSLVTGGPHDQFF.